A single sample is the source of the 22 T cell receptor beta chains below, sequenced in a study of blood T cell repertoires in COVID-19. Generated by immunoSEQ multiplex PCR, the TCRdb table keeps only in-frame clones and is missing some. The data show some 200,000 clones, 80% to 90% seen once. The sample comprised PBMCs or T cells enriched from blood (not recorded which). These receptor sequences come from a young woman who had recovered from COVID-19.

The chain has TRBV9 and TRBJ1-3; TRBD1 is a possible D gene (5 bases). CDR1 is SGDLS and CDR2 is YYNGEE in the germline V gene. V was cut by 0 bases and J by 1 base, with 11 bases left in between. This CDR3 has 16 amino acids. The CDR3 loop reads CASSVGSGMSGNTIYF. CDR3 nucleotide sequence: TGTGCCAGCAGCGTAGGTTCAGGGATGTCTGGAAACACCATATATTTT.

The chain carries TRBV4-2 and TRBJ2-2, with 9 positions matching TRBD1. Germline V gene lookup returns CDR1 LGHNA and CDR2 YNFKEQ. CDR3 size: 15 residues. The V and J ends lost 1 base and 3 bases, in that order; junction bases with no gene match: 0. This CDR3 reads CASSQGQGDTGELFF. In DNA, the CDR3 is TGTGCCAGCAGCCAAGGACAGGGGGACACCGGGGAGCTGTTTTTT.

J is TRBJ2-7 and V is TRBV28; 7 bases agree with TRBD1. CDR1 is MDHEN and CDR2 is SYDVKM in the germline V gene. With V trimmed by 3 bases and J by 4 bases, 9 bases remained unmatched. The CDR3 runs 15 residues. The CDR3 sequence: CASSLRVRGNYEQYF. The CDR3 nucleotides are TGTGCCAGCAGTTTGAGGGTCAGGGGGAATTACGAGCAGTACTTC.

This clone occurred a few times. The chain joins TRBV12-3 or TRBV12-4 to TRBJ1-1; D not certain. V was trimmed by 2 bases and J by 2 bases, leaving 6 bases between them. The CDR3 runs 13 residues. The CDR3 nucleotides are TGTGCCAGCAGTTTAATCAGAAACACTGAAGCTTTCTTT. Its protein is CASSLIRNTEAFF.

The chain links TRBV20-1 to TRBJ2-2; D possibly corresponds to TRBD1 (5 bases). The CDR3 loop spans 16 amino acids. The V and J ends lost 3 bases and 0 bases respectively, with 14 bases between them. CDR1 and CDR2 from the germline V gene are DFQATT and SNEGSKA (reference sequence). CDR3 amino acids: CSASQGWATNTGELFF. The DNA of the CDR3 is TGCAGTGCTAGTCAGGGTTGGGCCACGAACACCGGGGAGCTGTTTTTT.

The V and J genes are TRBV28 and TRBJ2-5, with TRBD2 matching 7 bases. The germline V gene has CDR1 MDHEN and CDR2 SYDVKM. The CDR3 covers 16 residues. With 5 bases clipped from V and 1 base from J, the junction kept 10 bases outside the gene matches. In nucleotides, the CDR3 is TGTGCCAGCAGTCCGTTGTCGGGGGGAACCCAAGAGACCCAGTACTTC. Translation gives CASSPLSGGTQETQYF.

This clone was counted only a few times. V gene TRBV4-2 combines with J gene TRBJ1-4; 10 bases agree with TRBD1. This CDR3 comprises 16 residues. With V trimmed by 3 bases and J by 7 bases, 8 bases remained unmatched. Germline-derived CDR1 and CDR2 are LGHNA and YNFKEQ. The CDR3 protein is CASSQVRTGGIEKLFF. The CDR3 bases are TGTGCCAGCAGCCAGGTCAGGACAGGGGGAATTGAAAAACTGTTTTTT.

V is TRBV28 and J is TRBJ2-7; 9 bases align to TRBD1. Per the germline V gene, CDR1 is MDHEN and CDR2 is SYDVKM. Unmatched junction bases numbered 7, after V lost 10 bases and J lost 0 bases. The CDR3 is made up of 14 amino acids. CDR3 in DNA: TGTGCCACCGCGGGACAGGGCTACTCCTACGAGCAGTACTTC. The encoded protein is CATAGQGYSYEQYF.

This clone has a single count. The chain employs TRBV27 and TRBJ2-3, with D maybe TRBD1 (7 bases). This CDR3 comprises 15 residues. Germline CDR1 MNHEY, CDR2 SMNVEV (reference sequence). The V gene lost 6 bases and the J gene lost 1 base, with 14 bases spanning the gap. The CDR3 is CASSNRGGGTDTQYF. CDR3 sequence (DNA): TGTGCCAGCAGCAACAGGGGAGGCGGCACAGATACGCAGTATTTT.

The chain recombines TRBV6-1 with TRBJ1-2; D might be TRBD1 (5 bases). V dropped 1 base and J dropped 8 bases, with 11 bases sitting between them. CDR1 MNHNS and CDR2 SASEGT come from the germline V gene. The CDR3 length is 13 residues. CDR3 region: CASSEGQRGGYTF. CDR3 bases: TGTGCCAGCAGTGAAGGACAGCGTGGGGGCTACACCTTC.

V usage is TRBV27 and J usage is TRBJ1-5; TRBD1 matches 9 bases. The CDR3 length is 14 residues. Trimming cost V 4 bases and J 7 bases; bases outside gene matches: 5. Germline CDR1 MNHEY, CDR2 SMNVEV (reference sequence). The CDR3 loop is CASSWTGEFQPQHF. CDR3 DNA sequence: TGTGCCAGCAGTTGGACAGGGGAGTTCCAGCCCCAGCATTTT.

The chain recombines TRBV6-5 with TRBJ2-5, with D perhaps matching TRBD2 (5 bases). The CDR3 contains 15 residues. V was pared by 5 bases and J by 5 bases, with 18 bases between. Looked up from germline, CDR1 is MNHEY and CDR2 is SVGAGI. CDR3 nucleotide sequence: TGTGCCAGCAGTCGGTGGGGAGACGCCTTTGAGACCCAGTACTTC. Encoded protein: CASSRWGDAFETQYF.

V usage is TRBV13 and J usage is TRBJ1-2; no clear D gene. Trimming shortened V by 3 bases and J by 6 bases, and 11 bases separated the two germline ends. Germline V gives CDR1 PRHDT, CDR2 FYEKMQ (reference sequence). The CDR3 loop spans 13 amino acids. The CDR3: CASSFGNSDGYTF. CDR3 bases: TGTGCCAGCAGCTTCGGGAATTCTGATGGCTACACCTTC.

V gene TRBV30 combines with J gene TRBJ2-3, with a tentative D call TRBD2 (6 bases). V was pared by 3 bases and J by 8 bases, with 12 bases between. This CDR3 contains 12 residues. The germline V gene encodes CDR1 GTSNPN and CDR2 SVGIG (reference sequence). CDR3 region: CAWRRDGGTQYF. The CDR3 nucleotides read TGTGCCTGGAGGAGGGACGGGGGTACGCAGTATTTT.

The gene calls are TRBV2 and TRBJ1-5; weak D call: TRBD1 (5 bases). With 3 bases removed from V and 2 bases from J, the gap between germline ends came to 11 bases. Germline V gives CDR1 SNHLY, CDR2 FYNNEI. This CDR3 comprises 15 residues. CDR3: CASSESQAGNQPQHF. CDR3 in DNA: TGTGCCAGCAGTGAGTCACAGGCGGGCAATCAGCCCCAGCATTTT.

The V call is TRBV2, the J call TRBJ2-3, with D possibly matching TRBD2 (6 bases). V lost 7 bases to trimming and J lost 2 bases, with 16 bases between them. Per germline, CDR1 SNHLY and CDR2 FYNNEI. The CDR3 runs to 15 residues. DNA for the CDR3: TGTGCCAGCAAAACTAGTGGCGGGACCACAGATACGCAGTATTTT. It codes for CASKTSGGTTDTQYF.

The V call is TRBV2, the J call TRBJ2-1, with 8 bases matching TRBD2. The CDR3 runs to 18 residues. With V trimmed by 1 base and J by 0 bases, 8 bases remained unmatched. Germline V gene data show CDR1 as SNHLY and CDR2 as FYNNEI. DNA for the CDR3: TGTGCCAGCAGTGAAGGAGGGGGTAGCGGGGTCTCCTACAATGAGCAGTTCTTC. Translated, it gives CASSEGGGSGVSYNEQFF.

This chain links TRBV6-2 or TRBV6-3 with TRBJ1-1; D uncertain. Germline CDR1 MNHEY, CDR2 SVGEGT. This CDR3 is 14 amino acids long. The V end lost 5 bases, the J end lost 1 base, and 11 bases lay between the germline ends. CDR3 sequence: CASSGGGQNTEAFF. CDR3 bases: TGTGCCAGCAGTGGAGGTGGCCAGAACACTGAAGCTTTCTTT.

V usage is TRBV3-1 (or the pseudogene TRBV3-2) and J usage is TRBJ2-6; perhaps TRBD2 as D (6 bases). Germline CDR1 LGHDT, CDR2 YNNKEL (reference sequence). This CDR3 is built from 16 residues. V gave up 0 bases and J gave up 0 bases, with 6 bases separating them. CDR3 sequence: CASSQEAGSGANVLTF. CDR3 coding DNA: TGTGCCAGCAGCCAAGAAGCGGGCTCTGGGGCCAACGTCCTGACTTTC.

CDR3 in DNA: TGTGCCATCCGTGGGCAGGCTAATGGAAACACCATATATTTT. As protein: CAIRGQANGNTIYF. This chain links TRBV7-2 with TRBJ1-3; D unclear. The V end lost 10 bases, the J end lost 3 bases, and 16 bases lay between the germline ends. The CDR3 loop spans 14 amino acids. The germline V gene has CDR1 SGHTA and CDR2 FQGNSA.

This clone was recorded a few times. This chain uses TRBV2 with TRBJ1-1; tentative D call: TRBD1 (5 bases). Germline V gene sequence: CDR1 SNHLY, CDR2 FYNNEI. The V end was cut by 11 bases, the J end by 3 bases, with 19 bases between. There are 14 residues in the CDR3. CDR3 DNA sequence: TGTGCCCCTGGGGGGGAATCGGGGCACACTGAAGCTTTCTTT. Translation gives CAPGGESGHTEAFF.

This sequence joins TRBV7-8 and TRBJ1-5, with D tentatively TRBD1 (5 bases). This CDR3 comprises 17 residues. CDR1 is SGHVS and CDR2 is FQNEAQ in the germline V gene. The V end lost 4 bases, the J end lost 0 bases, and 16 bases lay between the germline ends. CDR3 residues: CASSSLPQGSSNQPQHF. CDR3 DNA sequence: TGTGCCAGCAGCTCACTACCCCAGGGAAGTAGCAATCAGCCCCAGCATTTT. The entire variable domain, with the rest obtained from reference TRBV7-8 and TRBJ1-5, is as follows: GAGVSQSPRYKVAKRGQDVALRCDPISGHVSLFWYQQALGQGPEFLTYFQNEAQLDKSGLPSDRFFAERPEGSVSTLKIQRTQQEDSAVYLCASSSLPQGSSNQPQHFGDGTRLSIL.